Below, 9 T cell receptor beta chains from the same sample are listed, as sequenced in a study of blood T cells in healthy people across ages. A second roughly 6 to 12 cycle PCR used barcoded and J-beta primers. Via MiXCR, TCRdb re-called the 5' RACE reads, giving one row per CDR3 protein. Among about 800,000 distinct CDR3 sequences listed, roughly 25% were seen once. This sample was shared with a second study, whose subject was T cells of mothers and their children.

Sequencing was performed on blood. Source of these receptors: a boy younger than 18 in good health.

This clonotype turned up a few times. The chain is built from TRBV29-1 and TRBJ2-1; D call uncertain. The V end was cut by 5 bases, the J end by 12 bases, with 11 bases between. There are 10 residues in the CDR3. CDR1 is SQVTM, CDR2 ANQGSEA, per germline. CDR3: CSVTDPAQFF. CDR3 DNA: TGCAGCGTTACGGACCCGGCGCAGTTCTTC.

The CDR3 loop reads CASSTFSGETQYF. The CDR3 bases are TGTGCCAGCAGCACCTTCTCCGGAGAGACCCAGTACTTC. The chain uses TRBV11-2 and TRBJ2-5, with D uncertain. The V gene's germline CDR1 is SGHAT and CDR2 FQNNGV. This CDR3 comprises 13 residues. Trimming left V 5 bases short and J 4 bases short, with 11 bases between. Looking up the rest from reference TRBV11-2 and TRBJ2-5 gives the full variable domain: EAGVAQSPRYKIIEKRQSVAFWCNPISGHATLYWYQQILGQGPKLLIQFQNNGVVDDSQLPKDRFSAERLKGVDSTLKIQPAKLEDSAVYLCASSTFSGETQYFGPGTRLLVL.

The chain links TRBV29-1 to TRBJ2-5, with D perhaps given as TRBD1 or TRBD2 (7 bases each). V was pared by 2 bases and J by 5 bases, with 15 bases between. CDR1 and CDR2 (germline): SQVTM, ANQGSEA. The CDR3 covers 14 residues. CDR3 DNA: TGCAGCGTTGAACCTACAGGGGAGGGGGAGACCCAGTACTTC. It yields the protein CSVEPTGEGETQYF.

The chain couples TRBV6-2 or TRBV6-3 to TRBJ1-5; a weak D match, TRBD1 (5 bases). V gave up 7 bases and J gave up 4 bases, with 8 bases separating them. Germline values: CDR1 MNHEY, CDR2 SVGEGT. This CDR3 region has 12 residues. Here the CDR3 DNA reads TGTGCCAGCACGACAGAAAATCAGCCCCAGCATTTT. Protein: CASTTENQPQHF.

In DNA form, the CDR3 reads TGTGCCTGGCGGAAGGACAGGGGGGGCGAAGATACGCAGTATTTT. Amino acids: CAWRKDRGGEDTQYF. The chain combines TRBV30 with TRBJ2-3; 10 nucleotides align to TRBD1. Germline CDR1 GTSNPN, CDR2 SVGIG (reference sequence). The CDR3 totals 15 residues. V was clipped by 5 bases and J by 5 bases; unmatched bases: 10.

This clonotype has just a few counts. This chain joins TRBV4-1 and TRBJ1-3; D not certain. V lost 1 base, J lost 0 bases, and 7 bases lay in between. Looked up from germline, CDR1 is MGHRA and CDR2 is YSYEKL. The CDR3 has 15 residues. Here the CDR3 reads CASSQGPSSGNTIYF. Here the CDR3 DNA reads TGCGCCAGCAGCCAAGGACCCAGCTCTGGAAACACCATATATTTT.

The chain links TRBV4-3 to TRBJ2-7, with D possibly being TRBD1 (5 bases). Germline loops: CDR1 LGHNA, CDR2 YSLEER. Trimming shortened V by 1 base and J by 3 bases, and 19 bases separated the two germline ends. The CDR3 has 17 amino acids. The CDR3 nucleotides are TGCGCCAGCAGCCAAGGTTCAGGGTCGGGCTCTGTCTACGAGCAGTACTTC. This encodes CASSQGSGSGSVYEQYF.

This clonotype came up a few times. V usage is TRBV28 and J usage is TRBJ2-5; D gene unclear. Gene TRBJ2-1 matches the end of the DNA better, so the J call may be wrong. The CDR3 has 12 residues. Germline V gives CDR1 MDHEN, CDR2 SYDVKM. DNA for the CDR3: TGTGCCAGCAGTTTAGAGCGACACGAGCAGTTCTTC. Its translation is CASSLERHEQFF.

This clonotype was observed at least ten times. The rearrangement joins TRBV12-3 or TRBV12-4 to TRBJ1-2, with 8 bases aligning to TRBD1. The CDR3 length is 13 residues. The V and J ends lost 4 bases and 6 bases, in that order; junction bases with no gene match: 4. The CDR3 nucleotides are TGTGCCAGCAGTTCCGGACAGGGAAATGGCTACACCTTC. It encodes CASSSGQGNGYTF.